The 25 T cell receptor beta chains in this list originate from one sample, sequenced in a study of blood T cell repertoires in COVID-19. Measured with immunoSEQ multiplex PCR; TCRdb has only the in-frame clones, and not every one. The sample shows about 410,000 clones, 86% of them seen only once. The specimen sequenced was peripheral blood. Every receptor here comes from a woman in her thirties with active or convalescent COVID-19.

The rearrangement links TRBV24-1 to TRBJ2-1, with a weak D call TRBD2 (5 bases). V was cut by 3 bases and J by 6 bases, with 8 bases left in between. CDR3 size: 13 residues. CDR1 and CDR2 (germline): KGHDR, SFDVKD. The CDR3 protein is CATSDPTINEQFF. In nucleotides, the CDR3 is TGTGCCACCAGTGATCCGACTATCAATGAGCAGTTCTTC.

The rearrangement uses TRBV5-4 and TRBJ1-1, with TRBD1 identical over 10 bases. The germline V gene has CDR1 SGHNT and CDR2 YYREEE (reference sequence). The CDR3 has 17 residues. V shed 4 bases, J shed 0 bases, and the junction held 9 bases outside the gene matches. The CDR3 DNA reads TGTGCCAGCAGCCCCGGACAGGGGGTGGGGATGAACACTGAAGCTTTCTTT. It yields the protein CASSPGQGVGMNTEAFF.

The chain employs TRBV30 and TRBJ1-4, with 7 bases fitting TRBD1. J lost 8 bases, V lost 8 bases, and 11 bases had no gene match. Germline V CDR1 and CDR2: GTSNPN, SVGIG (reference sequence). The CDR3 is 13 residues long. CDR3 region: CAGYRQGGEKLFF. The CDR3 region has the DNA TGTGCCGGCTATCGACAGGGAGGAGAAAAACTGTTTTTT.

In this sample, this clone turned up a few times. The V gene is TRBV3-1 (or the pseudogene TRBV3-2), the J gene TRBJ1-5; D might be TRBD1 (6 bases). The length of the CDR3 is 14 residues. Germline V CDR1 and CDR2: LGHDT, YNNKEL (reference sequence). Trimming shortened V by 6 bases and J by 6 bases, and 15 bases separated the two germline ends. The CDR3 sequence is CASRQTGVGQPQHF. The CDR3 DNA reads TGTGCCAGCAGACAGACAGGTGTCGGTCAGCCCCAGCATTTT.

V usage is TRBV12-5 and J usage is TRBJ2-3; D is uncertain. The CDR3 runs 16 residues. Germline lookup yields CDR1 LGHNT and CDR2 FRNRAP. V shed 1 base and J shed 0 bases, with 11 bases lying between them. The CDR3 loop is CASGLGLAPSTDTQYF. The CDR3 DNA reads as TGTGCTAGTGGTTTGGGACTGGCCCCTAGCACAGATACGCAGTATTTT.

The gene calls are TRBV5-1 and TRBJ2-5, with a possible D match to TRBD2 (7 bases). Germline V gives CDR1 SGHRS, CDR2 YFSETQ. V was trimmed by 4 bases and J by 5 bases, leaving 12 bases between them. The CDR3 is made up of 13 amino acids. CDR3 residues: CASSPGGPETQYF. The CDR3 bases are TGCGCCAGCAGCCCGGGGGGCCCGGAGACCCAGTACTTC.

This chain uses TRBV12-3 or TRBV12-4 with TRBJ1-3; D is unclear. Trimming pared 10 bases from V and 0 bases from J, leaving 10 bases between. The CDR3 has 13 residues. The CDR3 sequence: CATQKLSGNTIYF. The CDR3 coding sequence is TGTGCCACCCAAAAGCTCTCTGGAAACACCATATATTTT.

There are a few counts of this clone. The chain combines TRBV12-3 or TRBV12-4 with TRBJ1-3, with D unresolved. The germline V and J ends were trimmed by 10 bases and 2 bases, with 6 bases remaining between them. This CDR3 is built from 11 residues. The CDR3 DNA is TGTGCCACCCTCCCTGGAAACACCATATATTTT. Protein sequence: CATLPGNTIYF.

The table lists this clone with a count of one. The J gene is TRBJ1-3, the V gene TRBV29-1; D gene uncertain. V dropped 7 bases and J dropped 0 bases, with 19 bases sitting between them. Germline V gene sequence: CDR1 SQVTM, CDR2 ANQGSEA. The CDR3 sequence is 16 residues long. CDR3 amino acids: CSARTGVPSSGNTIYF. The DNA of the CDR3 is TGCAGCGCCAGGACCGGGGTGCCGAGCTCTGGAAACACCATATATTTT.

The V gene is TRBV6-2 or TRBV6-3, the J gene TRBJ2-7, with 11 bases identical to TRBD2. Germline V lookup: CDR1 MNHEY, CDR2 SVGEGT. The CDR3 contains 17 residues. With 2 bases clipped from V and 8 bases from J, the junction kept 14 bases outside the gene matches. CDR3 nucleotides: TGTGCCAGCAGTTACGGGGGTAGCGGGAGGGCCGCGTCGAAGCAGTACTTC. Amino acid sequence: CASSYGGSGRAASKQYF.

The rearrangement uses TRBV7-8 and TRBJ2-3; possibly TRBD2 for D (6 bases). The CDR3 is 20 residues long. V shed 2 bases and J shed 3 bases, with 27 bases lying between them. Germline V CDR1 and CDR2: SGHVS, FQNEAQ. The chain's CDR3 is CASSLLWAGPKTRGTDTQYF. For the CDR3, the DNA is TGTGCCAGCAGCTTACTATGGGCGGGACCGAAAACCCGAGGGACAGATACGCAGTATTTT.

This clone was seen a few times. V is TRBV6-5 and J is TRBJ2-1; 8 nucleotides agree with TRBD2. Germline CDR1 MNHEY, CDR2 SVGAGI. J was trimmed by 3 bases and V by 5 bases; bases with no gene match: 6. The CDR3 totals 15 residues. The CDR3 spells CASSKISGNYNEQFF. CDR3 nucleotide sequence: TGTGCCAGCAGTAAGATTAGCGGGAACTACAATGAGCAGTTCTTC.

The J gene is TRBJ1-3, the V gene TRBV9; D unresolved. CDR3 length: 15 residues. Trimming removed 0 bases from V and 0 bases from J, with 7 bases in between. CDR1 is SGDLS and CDR2 is YYNGEE in the germline V gene. CDR3 in DNA: TGTGCCAGCAGCGTAGACGGAGTCTCTGGAAACACCATATATTTT. It is translated as CASSVDGVSGNTIYF. Filled out from reference TRBV9 and TRBJ1-3, the complete variable domain reads DSGVTQTPKHLITATGQRVTLRCSPRSGDLSVYWYQQSLDQGLQFLIQYYNGEERAKGNILERFSAQQFPDLHSELNLSSLELGDSALYFCASSVDGVSGNTIYFGEGSWLTVV.

This chain links TRBV10-1 with TRBJ2-2; D is perhaps TRBD1 (7 bases). V was clipped by 4 bases and J by 2 bases, with 11 bases between them. Germline values: CDR1 WNHNN, CDR2 SYGVQD (reference sequence). The CDR3 is 15 amino acids. The CDR3 reads CASSGGTANTGELFF. The CDR3 region has the DNA TGCGCCAGCAGTGGCGGGACAGCTAACACCGGGGAGCTGTTTTTT.

The rearrangement uses TRBV4-1 and TRBJ2-6; D perhaps matches TRBD1 (5 bases). This CDR3 spans 20 amino acids. V lost 0 bases, J lost 0 bases, and 18 bases lay in between. Germline CDR1 is MGHRA and CDR2 is YSYEKL. The CDR3 nucleotides are TGCGCCAGCAGCCAAGACGCTTTAGGGGCCTTTCGCTCTGGGGCCAACGTCCTGACTTTC. Protein sequence: CASSQDALGAFRSGANVLTF.

The J gene is TRBJ1-5, the V gene TRBV2, with 9 positions matching TRBD1. The CDR3 is made up of 15 amino acids. Germline V gene lookup returns CDR1 SNHLY and CDR2 FYNNEI. The V segment lost 5 bases and the J segment 7 bases; nucleotides outside the gene matches: 9. The CDR3 DNA sequence: TGTGCCAGCAGTAGGGGGACAGGGAACGCCCAGCCCCAGCATTTT. This sequence encodes CASSRGTGNAQPQHF.

The chain combines TRBV3-1 (or the pseudogene TRBV3-2) with TRBJ2-3, with D maybe TRBD2 (6 bases). This CDR3 has 18 amino acids. The germline V and J ends were trimmed by 2 bases and 3 bases, with 21 bases remaining between them. The germline V gene has CDR1 LGHDT and CDR2 YNNKEL (reference sequence). The CDR3 spells CASSQSWVGGIETDTQYF. The CDR3 bases are TGTGCCAGCAGCCAAAGTTGGGTTGGCGGGATCGAGACAGATACGCAGTATTTT.

The chain is built from TRBV3-1 (or the pseudogene TRBV3-2) and TRBJ2-5; 7 nucleotides match TRBD2. V lost 4 bases to trimming and J lost 0 bases; unmatched junction nucleotides: 8. Germline V CDR1 and CDR2: LGHDT, YNNKEL (reference sequence). The CDR3 sequence is 16 residues long. As DNA, the CDR3 is TGTGCCAGCAGCCGGCGACTAGCAGAACACCAAGAGACCCAGTACTTC. The encoded protein is CASSRRLAEHQETQYF.

The rearrangement links TRBV27 to TRBJ1-1; D is undetermined. This CDR3 has 13 amino acids. With 5 bases removed from V and 5 bases from J, the gap between germline ends came to 12 bases. Germline-derived CDR1 and CDR2 are MNHEY and SMNVEV (reference sequence). The CDR3 spells CASSGPGGTEAFF. CDR3 nucleotide sequence: TGTGCCAGCAGTGGGCCCGGTGGGACTGAAGCTTTCTTT.

This clone occurred once. The chain has TRBV12-5 and TRBJ1-1; 8 nucleotides agree with TRBD1. CDR3 length: 14 residues. J gave up 2 bases and V 5 bases, and 4 bases lay outside the gene matches. Germline V gene lookup returns CDR1 LGHNT and CDR2 FRNRAP. CDR3 sequence reads: CASGQGQANTEAFF. The CDR3 DNA reads as TGTGCTAGTGGTCAGGGACAGGCTAACACTGAAGCTTTCTTT.

With respect to this clone: The junction departs from germline at one end; a sequencing error may be responsible. This chain connects TRBV2 to TRBJ2-1, with D perhaps TRBD2 (6 bases). The CDR3 contains 13 residues. Looked up from germline, CDR1 is SNHLY and CDR2 is FYNNEI. The CDR3 sequence: CATSPGLNNEQFF. The CDR3, as DNA: TGTGCCACCAGTCCGGGACTCAACAATGAGCAGTTCTTC.

This chain joins TRBV7-6 and TRBJ2-1, with a tentative D call TRBD2 (7 bases). CDR1 and CDR2 (germline): SGHVS, FNYEAQ. The CDR3 sequence is 15 residues long. V was pared by 2 bases and J by 9 bases, with 17 bases between. The CDR3 region is CASSLIGGAPLEQFF. In DNA, the CDR3 is TGTGCCAGCAGCTTAATAGGGGGGGCCCCCCTTGAGCAGTTCTTC. Full variable domain (outside the CDR3, taken from reference TRBV7-6 and TRBJ2-1): GAGVSQSPRYKVTKRGQDVALRCDPISGHVSLYWYRQALGQGPEFLTYFNYEAQQDKSGLPNDRFSAERPEGSISTLTIQRTEQRDSAMYRCASSLIGGAPLEQFFGPGTRLTVL.

The chain joins TRBV19 to TRBJ2-7; TRBD2 matches at 10 bases. Germline CDR1 LNHDA, CDR2 SQIVND (reference sequence). This CDR3 has 16 amino acids. V dropped 5 bases and J dropped 2; count of bases not matched to a gene: 9. The CDR3 DNA is TGTGCCAGTAGTGAATATAGCGGGGGGCTTACCTACGAGCAGTACTTC. Translation gives CASSEYSGGLTYEQYF. Combining the CDR3 with reference TRBV19 and TRBJ2-7 gives the whole variable domain DGGITQSPKYLFRKEGQNVTLSCEQNLNHDAMYWYRQDPGQGLRLIYYSQIVNDFQKGDIAEGYSVSREKKESFPLTVTSAQKNPTAFYLCASSEYSGGLTYEQYFGPGTRLTVT.

This clone has just one count. This CDR3 is CASSSGQGRGTQYF. In DNA, the CDR3 is TGTGCCAGCAGCTCCGGACAGGGGAGAGGTACGCAGTATTTT. The chain combines TRBV5-6 with TRBJ2-3, with 9 bases identical to TRBD1. Germline loops: CDR1 SGHDT, CDR2 YYEEEE. The V and J ends lost 3 bases and 8 bases, in that order; junction bases with no gene match: 7. CDR3 length: 14 residues. Variable domain in full (rest from reference TRBV5-6 and TRBJ2-3): DAGVTQSPTHLIKTRGQQVTLRCSPKSGHDTVSWYQQALGQGPQFIFQYYEEEERQRGNFPDRFSGHQFPNYSSELNVNALLLGDSALYLCASSSGQGRGTQYFGPGTRLTVL.

The sample holds one count of this clone. This chain links TRBV5-6 with TRBJ2-5; D perhaps matches TRBD1 (6 bases). V lost 6 bases and J lost 0, with 21 bases in between. Germline CDR1 reads SGHDT; CDR2 reads YYEEEE. The CDR3 loop spans 17 amino acids. The CDR3, as DNA: TGTGCCAGCACCTCCCATCCGCGAAGGACAGACCAAGAGACCCAGTACTTC. It translates to CASTSHPRRTDQETQYF.